This TCR beta chain was found in a study of blood T cells in healthy people across ages. Then a second PCR, running about 6 to 12 cycles, was carried out with a sample-barcoded 5' primer and a J-beta primer mix. Each CDR3 protein gets one entry after TCRdb re-called the 5' RACE reads with MiXCR. The sample comprises about 1.1 million distinct CDR3 sequences, less than 45% of which are singletons, and less than 15% rests with the top ten. This CDR3 contains 18 residues. Germline V gene lookup returns CDR1 DFQATT and CDR2 SNEGSKA (reference sequence). Trimming pared 0 bases from V and 3 bases from J, leaving 23 bases between.

The chain is built from TRBV20-1 and TRBJ2-5; the D is unclear. Material: blood. This TCR was recovered from a man between 18 and 35 years old in good health. The CDR3 DNA sequence: TGCAGTGCTAGAGATATCGAGAGTGCGGAGTACTTCGAAGAGACCCAGTACTTC. Residues: CSARDIESAEYFEETQYF.